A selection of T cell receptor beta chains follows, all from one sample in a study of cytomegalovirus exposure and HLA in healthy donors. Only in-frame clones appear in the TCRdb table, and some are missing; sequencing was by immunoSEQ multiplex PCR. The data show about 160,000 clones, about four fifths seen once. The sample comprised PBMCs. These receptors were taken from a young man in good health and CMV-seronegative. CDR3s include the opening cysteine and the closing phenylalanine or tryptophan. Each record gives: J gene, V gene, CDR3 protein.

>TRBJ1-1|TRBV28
CASSLSTGGTTEAFF
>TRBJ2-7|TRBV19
CASRDRDADEQYF
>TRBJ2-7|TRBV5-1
CASSGLAGGSYEQYF
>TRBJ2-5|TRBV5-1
CASTSGVGYQETQYF
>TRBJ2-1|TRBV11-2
CASSLDWSGDYNEQFF
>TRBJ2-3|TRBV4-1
CASSQAGGGGAKDTQYF
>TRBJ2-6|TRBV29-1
CSVQTGSSGANVLTF
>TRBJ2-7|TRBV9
CASGRGAVLDEQYF
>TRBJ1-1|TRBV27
CASSFRGVGTEAFF
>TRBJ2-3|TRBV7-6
CASSLAGGHSTDTQYF
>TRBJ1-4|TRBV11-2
CASSSLTGGLNEKLFF
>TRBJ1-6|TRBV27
CASSSILGLRLYNSPLHF
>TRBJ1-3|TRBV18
CASSPDGTGRNTIYF
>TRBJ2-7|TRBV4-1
CASSQNSGAYEQYF
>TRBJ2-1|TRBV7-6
CASSLAGRGVYYNEQFF
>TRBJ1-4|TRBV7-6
CASSSLTKGQHNEKLFF
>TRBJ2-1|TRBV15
CATSRPLARRGDYNEQFF
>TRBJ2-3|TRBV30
CAWSVDNSMDTQYF
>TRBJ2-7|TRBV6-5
CASSSPTLLSYEQYF
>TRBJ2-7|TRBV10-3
CAIRREQGAGYEQYF
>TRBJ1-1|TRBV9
CASSVTSGGTEAFF
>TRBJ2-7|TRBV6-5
CASSYGTSYEQYF